The 11 T cell receptor beta chains reported below all come from one sample, sequenced in a study of T cell responses to AZD1222 COVID-19 vaccine. Using immunoSEQ multiplex PCR, the repertoire was profiled, and TCRdb retains in-frame clones only, with some absent. The top ten clones hold around 0.5% of a sample with about 270,000 clones, about 94% of them seen once. Sequences were derived from peripheral blood, sampled 28 days after the second AZD1222 dose. These receptors were taken from an adult who received the AZD1222 COVID-19 vaccine.

This chain links TRBV11-2 with TRBJ2-1, with 8 bases lining up with TRBD1. The J segment lost 4 bases and the V segment lost 3 bases, leaving 17 bases of the junction unmatched. Germline values: CDR1 SGHAT, CDR2 FQNNGV. The CDR3 spans 19 residues. As DNA, the CDR3 is TGTGCCAGCAGCTTTGTTAGGCAGGGGGCAACAAACCTTTACAATGAGCAGTTCTTC. Protein product: CASSFVRQGATNLYNEQFF. Full variable domain (outside the CDR3, taken from reference TRBV11-2 and TRBJ2-1): EAGVAQSPRYKIIEKRQSVAFWCNPISGHATLYWYQQILGQGPKLLIQFQNNGVVDDSQLPKDRFSAERLKGVDSTLKIQPAKLEDSAVYLCASSFVRQGATNLYNEQFFGPGTRLTVL.

This clone was seen a single time. V usage is TRBV12-2 and J usage is TRBJ2-1; the table assigns TRBD2, which was not confirmed against the DNA. TRBV12-2 is a listed pseudogene. The CDR3 covers 16 residues. The CDR3 coding sequence is TGTGCAAGTCGCTTAGATTGGCGCGGGAACTACAATGAGCAGTTCTTC. Translating gives CASRLDWRGNYNEQFF.

The chain employs TRBV6-1 and TRBJ2-5; the match to TRBD1 covers 7 bases. The CDR3 is made up of 19 amino acids. Per the germline V gene, CDR1 is MNHNS and CDR2 is SASEGT. V lost 1 base, J lost 1 base, and 15 bases stayed unmatched. The CDR3 nucleotides read TGTGCCAGCAGTGAAGAACCAACCTACAAGACAGGGTTCCAAGAGACCCAGTACTTC. It is translated as CASSEEPTYKTGFQETQYF.

This clone came up once. This chain connects TRBV7-2 to TRBJ2-7, with a possible D match to TRBD2 (6 bases). Trimming removed 0 bases at V and 5 bases at J, with 11 bases between. The CDR3 totals 14 residues. Germline V gives CDR1 SGHTA, CDR2 FQGNSA. The CDR3 nucleotides read TGTGCCAGCAGCTTAGCAGGGAGGATCAACGAGCAGTACTTC. It codes for CASSLAGRINEQYF.

The V gene is TRBV9, the J gene TRBJ1-3, with 10 nucleotides matching TRBD1. CDR1 SGDLS and CDR2 YYNGEE come from the germline V gene. V was clipped by 4 bases and J by 3 bases; unmatched bases: 10. The CDR3 spans 17 residues. The CDR3 here is CASSTQTGTGVGNTIYF. CDR3 nucleotides: TGTGCCAGCAGCACTCAAACCGGGACAGGGGTTGGAAACACCATATATTTT.

The V and J genes are TRBV11-3 and TRBJ2-1; 11 nucleotides match TRBD2. CDR1 is SGHNT and CDR2 is YENEEA in the germline V gene. The CDR3 extends over 17 amino acids. V lost 1 base, J lost 3 bases, and 5 bases stayed unmatched. Here the CDR3 DNA reads TGTGCCAGCAGCTTAGCGGATGGGACTAGCGGCTACAATGAGCAGTTCTTC. Its protein product is CASSLADGTSGYNEQFF.

This chain uses TRBV7-3 with TRBJ2-1; tentatively, D is TRBD2 (5 bases). Trimming removed 0 bases at V and 0 bases at J, with 9 bases between. CDR3 length: 16 amino acids. Germline assignment: CDR1 SGHTA and CDR2 FQGTGA. DNA of the CDR3: TGTGCCAGCAGCTTAACTACGGGAAGCTCCTACAATGAGCAGTTCTTC. This encodes CASSLTTGSSYNEQFF.

The rearrangement links TRBV28 to TRBJ1-4, with 10 bases fitting TRBD1. This CDR3 region has 16 residues. Germline V gene sequence: CDR1 MDHEN, CDR2 SYDVKM. V lost 2 bases to trimming and J lost 7 bases; unmatched junction nucleotides: 7. The CDR3 sequence is CASSLTRTGGGEKLFF. Here the CDR3 DNA reads TGTGCCAGCAGTTTAACCCGGACAGGGGGGGGTGAAAAACTGTTTTTT.

The V gene is TRBV4-2, the J gene TRBJ2-3; 11 bases map to TRBD2. The junction had 10 bases not matched to a gene; V was cut back by 3 bases and J by 8 bases. The V gene's germline CDR1 is LGHNA and CDR2 YNFKEQ. The CDR3 has 16 residues. The CDR3, as DNA: TGTGCCAGCAGCCAGGTTAGCGGGAGGGGTGATGTTACGCAGTATTTT. Translated, it gives CASSQVSGRGDVTQYF.

The J gene is TRBJ2-2, the V gene TRBV13, with D possibly being TRBD1 (6 bases). V was cut by 3 bases and J by 1 base, with 15 bases left in between. Germline V gene lookup returns CDR1 PRHDT and CDR2 FYEKMQ (reference sequence). This CDR3 comprises 17 residues. For the CDR3, the DNA is TGTGCCAGCAGCTTCGGGAAACAGGGCGGGAACACCGGGGAGCTGTTTTTT. Amino acids: CASSFGKQGGNTGELFF. The whole variable domain, filled in from reference TRBV13 and TRBJ2-2, reads AAGVIQSPRHLIKEKRETATLKCYPIPRHDTVYWYQQGPGQDPQFLISFYEKMQSDKGSIPDRFSAQQFSDYHSELNMSSLELGDSALYFCASSFGKQGGNTGELFFGEGSRLTVL.

The chain employs TRBV9 and TRBJ1-2; perhaps TRBD1 as D (5 bases). The CDR3 has 14 amino acids. Germline loops: CDR1 SGDLS, CDR2 YYNGEE. Between the trimmed V and J ends, which lost 0 bases and 3 bases, there was a span of 9 bases. The CDR3 sequence is CASSVDQGHYGYTF. CDR3 sequence (DNA): TGTGCCAGCAGCGTAGATCAGGGACACTATGGCTACACCTTC.